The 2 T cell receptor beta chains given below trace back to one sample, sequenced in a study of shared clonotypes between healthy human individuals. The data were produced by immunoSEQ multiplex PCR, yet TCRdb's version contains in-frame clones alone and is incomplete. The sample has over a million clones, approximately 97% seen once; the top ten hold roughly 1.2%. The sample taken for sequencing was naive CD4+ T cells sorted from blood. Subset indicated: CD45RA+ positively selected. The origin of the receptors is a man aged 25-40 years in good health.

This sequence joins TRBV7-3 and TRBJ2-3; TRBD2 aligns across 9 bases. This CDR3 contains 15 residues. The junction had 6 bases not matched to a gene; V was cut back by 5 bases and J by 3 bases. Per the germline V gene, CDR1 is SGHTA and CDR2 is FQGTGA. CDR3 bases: TGTGCCAGCAGCACTCTAGCGGGAAGGACAGATACGCAGTATTTT. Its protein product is CASSTLAGRTDTQYF. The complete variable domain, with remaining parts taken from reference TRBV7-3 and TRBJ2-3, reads GAGVSQTPSNKVTEKGKYVELRCDPISGHTALYWYRQSLGQGPEFLIYFQGTGAADDSGLPNDRFFAVRPEGSVSTLKIQRTERGDSAVYLCASSTLAGRTDTQYFGPGTRLTVL.

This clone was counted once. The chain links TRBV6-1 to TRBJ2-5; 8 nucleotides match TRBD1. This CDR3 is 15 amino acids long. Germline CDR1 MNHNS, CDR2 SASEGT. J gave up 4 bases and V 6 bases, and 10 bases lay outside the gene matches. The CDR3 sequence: CASRADRGLRETQYF. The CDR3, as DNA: TGTGCCAGCAGGGCCGACAGGGGCCTAAGAGAGACCCAGTACTTC.